This TCR beta chain is from a study of cytomegalovirus exposure and HLA in healthy donors (dated by TCRdb to 2016 to 2017). Describing the broader study: In an earlier analysis of 587 of the donors, about 270 Gb of sequence data and approximately 120 million unique TCR beta sequences from 180 million or so T cells were reported. An early release that covered more than 550 HLA-typed donors contained around 300 gigabases of sequencing data and tens of millions of unique TCR sequences. The genetic ancestry cluster associated with self-reported Caucasian donors included about four fifths of the 350 to 500 genotyped donors. The aim of the study was to test whether cataloging public T cell receptors could identify signatures of past pathogen exposure. The study used immunosequencing to profile the T cell repertoires of several hundred subjects and linked those repertoires to cytomegalovirus serostatus. Besides the first cohort of around 700 subjects, a separate validation cohort made up of some 110 different subjects was used. High-throughput TCR immunosequencing, statistical association of individual TCRs with disease status, and machine learning were combined to predict cytomegalovirus infection status. In a later analysis, previously published TCR beta repertoires from 600 to 850 donors were re-analyzed and high-resolution HLA genotyping was added so that TCR occurrence patterns could be studied. Rather than drawing on any new phenotypic data, the later analysis identified candidate immune exposures from TCR beta sequences and the way those sequences occurred across donors. An earlier analysis of 450 to 750 of the donors used high-throughput TCR beta sequencing to judge whether each TCR beta V gene segment behaved as functional or pseudogenic. Donor age, sex, ethnicity and CMV serostatus were compiled alongside the repertoire data. A later genetic analysis took genome-wide SNP genotypes for 398 of the 666 donors and used that subset as a discovery cohort. All discovery cohort repertoires had been generated using a single sequencing platform. HLA typing included class I and class II loci at four-digit resolution. Typing coverage differed by locus: A, B, C, DRB1 and DQB1 were typed in roughly 620-640 donors, DQA1 in about 500, DPA1 in around 580, and DPB1 in around 490. Because of strong linkage in the cohort, four or five DR-DQ haplotypes were treated as single units for association and clustering. On average, around 230,000 unique TCR beta nucleotide sequences were sequenced per donor among a few hundred genotyped donors of the cohort, with 15% to 20% of those sequences being non-productive. Broader findings and caveats from the paper: Cytomegalovirus status was reported to be diagnosed by the classifier with high specificity and sensitivity in both the original and validation cohorts. A later genetic analysis associated a missense DCLRE1C variant with V-gene and J-gene trimming of TCR beta chains, and an independent cohort replicated the association. Specific HLA alleles were associated with over 15,000 TCR beta sequences at a false discovery rate of 0.05 in a later analysis. In a later analysis, HLA-associated TCR beta chains were found to be more clonally expanded and to have lower generation probabilities than equally common non-associated chains. In a later genetic analysis, fewer N-insertions in productive TCRs were reported among donors in an Asian-associated ancestry cluster than the roughly 700-donor mean. Linkage disequilibrium might explain the correlated functional status among segregating V segments, but an unknown experimental factor could not be ruled out. Because the 87-base-pair reads could not distinguish some IMGT-functional V segments, including TRBV6-2 and TRBV6-3, those segments were excluded. A few of the identified cytomegalovirus-associated TCR beta chains were confirmed in vitro to be specific for cytomegalovirus antigens. The authors suggested that the approach could potentially be extended to other disease states and immunological phenotypes. In a later analysis, TCR association rates were found to vary across HLA loci, with the most associated TCRs seen for DRB1 alleles and the fewest for HLA-C alleles. Because counts were too low, some 16 rarely observed V segments, including chromosome 9 orphons, were excluded from the earlier analysis of around 590 of the donors. A further reported finding was that TCR beta sequences accurately predicted the HLA-A and HLA-B alleles for most subjects in the first cohort. According to a later analysis, most CMV-associated TCR beta chains appeared to be HLA-restricted, and the HLA associations seemed to be driven largely by CMV exposure. For the cohort, immune exposure information was limited to CMV serostatus. When HLA alleles, especially DR and DQ, strongly co-occurred, TCR associations were difficult to assign to individual alleles. Most TCR sequences were observed very rarely across donors, whereas some public TCRs were present in many individuals. HLA typing was unavailable for some donors at each locus, so association tests used only the typed subset. Presence/absence analyses assumed roughly uniform sequencing depth across donors, an assumption that may not hold. Several of the top co-occurrence clusters appeared to be linked to parvovirus B19, influenza, CMV and Epstein-Barr virus, according to a later analysis. In the study, 150 to 200 TCR beta chains were listed as associated with cytomegalovirus. The sequencing pipeline was judged likely to have produced a cluster of highly shared sequence variants as a technical artifact. An earlier analysis of around 500 of the donors showed that most TCR beta V segments appeared in productive rearrangements either about 87% or about 30% of the time, which broadly matched IMGT annotations. This cohort had only TCR beta chains sequenced, and the lack of alpha or paired-chain data limited which features could be detected.

Sequences SGHRS (CDR1) and YFSETQ (CDR2) are obtained from the germline V gene. V and J lose 3 bases and 0 bases, and a span of 18 bases separates them. The CDR3 covers 17 residues, taking in both the cysteine and the phenylalanine. The entry retains the CDR3 DNA only, 51 bases that are in frame from base 1. In total, roughly 670 healthy bone marrow donors made up the cohort. At the time of sampling, all cohort members were nominally healthy, though unrecorded immune exposures were likely present. The donor tested CMV seronegative, placing the donor among the approximately 400 seronegative members of the cohort. A peripheral blood sample was collected from each donor, and TCR beta sequencing was performed on peripheral blood mononuclear cells. The Qiagen DNeasy Blood Extraction Kit was used to extract genomic DNA from the blood cell samples. The library was prepared using the immunoSEQ multiplex PCR assay. For the multiplex PCR, a mixture combining 60 forward primers for TCR Vbeta segments and 13 reverse primers for TCR Jbeta segments was used. The CDR3 region of rearranged TCR beta genes was amplified from genomic DNA with a multiplex PCR assay. The amplified TCR beta libraries were sequenced on the Illumina HiSeq System as 87-base-pair reads. Turning to the authors' computational methods: In a later analysis, 77 million or so unique TCR beta chains were counted across the 650 to 750 repertoires, and roughly 11 million of these chains were shared by at least two donors. Raw reads were error-corrected and collapsed into unique sequences by a nearest-neighbor algorithm in which closely related sequences were merged to remove PCR and sequencing errors. CDR3 sequences were aligned to IMGT reference sequences to assign V, D and J gene segments. Each retained sequence needed at least a six-nucleotide match to both a V gene segment and a J gene segment. Rearrangements were called productive when the CDR3 lacked stop codons and stayed in frame with V and J; all others were non-productive. Following IMGT convention, CDR3 was defined as the stretch from the second conserved V-encoded cysteine to the conserved J-encoded phenylalanine. The earlier analysis of fewer than 700 of the donors excluded sequences that lacked an unambiguous match to a single V gene segment. In an earlier analysis of several hundred of the donors, V segments were called functional above 56.7% productive rearrangements and were called segregating when the between-donor standard deviation exceeded 5%. A statistical classification framework was developed to diagnose cytomegalovirus status using the catalog of TCR beta chain sequences. In a later analysis, TCR nucleotide sequences were compared against IMGT/GENE-DB human TR gene sequences so that V and J genes could be assigned. A later analysis assigned CDR3 sequences and most-parsimonious VDJ recombination scenarios with the TCRdist pipeline. In a later analysis, each TCR beta chain was defined by its CDR3 amino acid sequence together with its V-gene family, and reads without a unique V-gene family were excluded. As a way to deal with suspected cross-contamination and a sequencing artifact, a later analysis dropped approximately 590 nucleotide sequences that were highly shared and had low generation probability. For each public chain, a later analysis derived a clonal expansion index from normalized ranks of inferred template counts within each repertoire. In a later analysis, generation probabilities were computed with a VDJ recombination model fitted to out-of-frame rearrangements, and the resulting probabilities were checked against IGoR. In a later analysis, hypergeometric tests were used to score TCR-TCR, TCR-HLA and TCR-CMV co-occurrence, with a repertoire-size bias correction applied to TCR pairs. False discovery rates were estimated in a later analysis by permuting HLA or CMV assignments 20 times. In a later analysis, co-occurring TCRs were grouped using DBSCAN, with TCRdist sequence similarity added in when clustering inside HLA-allele-positive subsets. Repertoires with fewer than 30,000 or more than 120,000 public chains, plus five repertoires with anomalous nucleotide sharing, were excluded from co-occurrence clustering. In TCRdb, the immuneACCESS table is reduced to in-frame sequences with V and J assigned. These tables do not hold every clone; where another copy was compared, an unresolved V gene accounts for under half, and the others remain unexplained. The DNA was the basis for D and trimming; V, J and clone size are from that table. Recorded for this sample are a few hundred thousand clones; 80% to 95% of them occurred a single time. Clones ranked in the top ten supply around 1.7% of the sample.

A remark on this clone: Its cognate antigen has yet to be identified. Base qualities are not at hand, and no much larger clone is one base apart.

Specimen: PBMCs. The sequence links TRBV5-1 to TRBJ1-1; a confident D gene designation cannot be given. The sequence came from a girl aged 2-10 years in good health and CMV-seronegative. The sequenced DNA is TGCGCCAGCAGCTCGGGGTCTATTGGGCGTATGAACACTGAAGCTTTCTTT. It translates as CASSSGSIGRMNTEAFF.